The rows below give T cell receptor beta chains drawn from one sample of a study of response to subunit inactivated influenza vaccine. TCRdb itself ran the RT-PCR reads through MiXCR, one entry per CDR3 protein. The data show about 180,000 distinct CDR3 sequences, approximately 8.7% seen once. Sample: non-naive T cells sorted from PBMCs, taken on the day of vaccination. The receptors were gathered from a middle-aged man who received an inactivated influenza vaccine. Both conserved end residues are part of each CDR3. D genes are given only for firm matches. Some rows have no size entry. The others give once, few or many, or a class for an expanded clone.

V: TRBV12-3/TRBV12-4; J: TRBJ2-7; D: NA; size: NA; CDR3: CASSYRRGRGYEQYF; DNA: TGTGCCAGCAGCTATCGGAGAGGGCGCGGCTACGAGCAGTACTTC
V: TRBV7-2; J: TRBJ2-2; D: NA; size: few; CDR3: CASSLYMAGELFF; DNA: TGTGCCAGCAGCTTATACATGGCCGGGGAGCTGTTTTTT
V: TRBV6-1; J: TRBJ2-7; D: NA; size: few; CDR3: CASSLHQGPLSEQYF; DNA: TGTGCCAGCAGTCTCCACCAAGGACCCCTTAGTGAGCAGTACTTC
V: TRBV6-2/TRBV6-3; J: TRBJ1-5; D: NA; size: many; CDR3: CASRTIQASSNQPQHF; DNA: TGTGCCAGCAGGACGATACAGGCGTCTAGCAATCAGCCCCAGCATTTT
V: TRBV2; J: TRBJ2-5; D: TRBD2; size: few; CDR3: CASSERSGGIETQYF; DNA: TGTGCCAGCAGTGAACGTAGCGGGGGGATCGAGACCCAGTACTTC
V: TRBV6-4; J: TRBJ2-1; D: TRBD2; size: NA; CDR3: CASSKGLAGDNEQFF; DNA: TGTGCCAGCAGTAAAGGACTAGCGGGGGACAATGAGCAGTTCTTC
V: TRBV28; J: TRBJ2-3; D: TRBD2; size: NA; CDR3: CASSLSGLADTDTQYF; DNA: TGTGCCAGCAGTTTATCCGGACTAGCGGACACAGATACGCAGTATTTT
V: TRBV29-1; J: TRBJ2-1; D: TRBD2; size: many; CDR3: CSVDSSGRHEQFF; DNA: TGCAGCGTTGATTCTAGCGGGAGGCATGAGCAGTTCTTC
V: TRBV11-3; J: TRBJ2-2; D: NA; size: NA; CDR3: CASSSTAGSRDTGELFF; DNA: TGTGCCAGCAGCTCTACGGCCGGGAGCCGGGACACCGGGGAGCTGTTTTTT
V: TRBV6-1; J: TRBJ1-2; D: TRBD1; size: NA; CDR3: CASTPGDRAYYGYTF; DNA: TGTGCCAGCACCCCGGGAGACAGGGCTTACTATGGCTACACCTTC
V: TRBV5-6; J: TRBJ1-3; D: TRBD1; size: NA; CDR3: CASSWEQGAGNTIYF; DNA: TGTGCCAGCAGCTGGGAACAGGGGGCTGGAAACACCATATATTTT
V: TRBV20-1; J: TRBJ1-1; D: TRBD1; size: few; CDR3: CSAGTRGRPANTEAFF; DNA: TGCAGTGCGGGGACCAGGGGGCGCCCGGCGAACACTGAAGCTTTCTTT
V: TRBV28; J: TRBJ1-6; D: TRBD1; size: NA; CDR3: CASSLRTGVGSPIHF; DNA: TGTGCCAGCAGTTTAAGGACAGGGGTTGGTTCACCCATCCACTTT
V: TRBV2; J: TRBJ2-3; D: NA; size: NA; CDR3: CASSEASGHHTDTQYF; DNA: TGTGCCAGCAGTGAAGCGTCGGGACATCACACAGATACGCAGTATTTT
V: TRBV20-1; J: TRBJ2-7; D: NA; size: NA; CDR3: CSARDLGPYEQYF; DNA: TGCAGTGCTAGAGATCTGGGTCCTTACGAGCAGTACTTC